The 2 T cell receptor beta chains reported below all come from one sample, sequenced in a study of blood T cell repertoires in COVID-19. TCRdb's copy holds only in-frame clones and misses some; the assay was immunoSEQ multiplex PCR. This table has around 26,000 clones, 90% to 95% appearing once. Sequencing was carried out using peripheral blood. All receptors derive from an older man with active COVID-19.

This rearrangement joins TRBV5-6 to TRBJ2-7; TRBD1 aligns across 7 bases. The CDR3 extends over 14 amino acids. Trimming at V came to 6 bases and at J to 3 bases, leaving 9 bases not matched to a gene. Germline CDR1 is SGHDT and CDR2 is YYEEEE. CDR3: CASTTTGLGYEQYF. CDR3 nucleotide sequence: TGTGCCAGCACCACGACAGGGTTAGGCTACGAGCAGTACTTC.

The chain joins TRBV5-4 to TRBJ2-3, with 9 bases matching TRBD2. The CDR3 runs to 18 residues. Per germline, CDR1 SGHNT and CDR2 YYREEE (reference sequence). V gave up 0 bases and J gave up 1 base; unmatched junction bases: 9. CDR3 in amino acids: CASSLGRLAAFRTDTQYF. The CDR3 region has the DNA TGTGCCAGCAGCTTGGGTCGACTAGCGGCTTTTCGCACAGATACGCAGTATTTT.